This TCR beta chain came from a study of early T cells in non-severe SARS-CoV-2 infection. Findings of the study overall: Database matching using VDJdb favored anti-spike CD8 responses, with private and CD4 specificities left missing.

With regard to this clonotype: The antigen is unknown.

Germline V gene sequence: CDR1 LGHNT, CDR2 FRNRAP. Trimming removed 6 bases at V and 0 bases at J, with 9 bases between. The CDR3 has 14 residues. MiXCR, applied by TCRdb to the 5' RACE reads, yields one record per CDR3 protein. The sample holds about 70,000 distinct CDR3 sequences, about 5% seen once. The V gene is TRBV12-5, the J gene TRBJ1-3, with D tentatively TRBD1 (6 bases). The sequence was collected from an adult who was a healthcare worker with PCR-confirmed SARS-CoV-2 infection or an uninfected control (not recorded which). The specimen was whole blood, collected at baseline. The chain's CDR3 is CASGQGISGNTIYF. CDR3 DNA: TGTGCTAGTGGGCAGGGGATCTCTGGAAACACCATATATTTT.